The source of this T cell receptor (beta chain) is a study of OX40 agonist ivuxolimab in advanced cancers. Study details: Every patient in dose escalation had hepatocellular carcinoma, melanoma, renal cell or head and neck cancer. Mean age around 64 years, range roughly 20 to 85; 82.7% male.

Worth noting for this clone: The antigen remains undetermined.

This CDR3 has 16 residues. The germline V gene encodes CDR1 SGHRS and CDR2 YFSETQ. Trimming took 1 base from V and 0 from J, leaving 13 bases between them. Whole-study results and caveats: Among the nonresponders, some also had low normalized T-cell clonal expansion.

TCRdb's copy holds only in-frame clones and misses some; the assay was immunoSEQ multiplex PCR. Of some 110,000 clones in the sample, approximately 90% are singletons; the top ten hold under 0.9%. The rearrangement uses TRBV5-1 and TRBJ1-1; D perhaps matches TRBD1 (5 bases). This specimen was CD4+ or CD8+ T cells sorted from blood, taken in a trial of the OX40 agonist ivuxolimab. The sequence was obtained from an adult with an advanced solid tumor such as melanoma, head and neck, liver or kidney cancer. Here the CDR3 DNA reads TGCGCCAGCAGCTTGTTGGGGGGAGTACTGAACACTGAAGCTTTCTTT. The encoded protein is CASSLLGGVLNTEAFF.